The entry below describes one T cell receptor (beta chain). Its antigen is undetermined. The PCR used 60 Vbeta and 13 Jbeta primers. Using immunoSEQ multiplex PCR, the repertoire was profiled, and TCRdb retains in-frame clones only, with some absent. The sample lists approximately 88,000 clones; about 80% were seen once. This sample stems from a study of cytomegalovirus exposure and HLA in healthy donors. Study results and limitations: Association of 15,000 to 20,000 TCR beta sequences with HLA alleles was found at 0.05 false discovery rate in a later analysis. Fewer N-insertions than the roughly 670-donor mean were reportedly shown by an Asian-associated ancestry cluster in a later analysis. There were some V segments, including TRBV6-2 and TRBV6-3, excluded as indistinguishable. Later analysis found that TCR beta chains associated with HLA were more clonally expanded than other, equally common chains.

The CDR3 has 15 residues. Germline CDR1 reads MNHEY; CDR2 reads SMNVEV (reference sequence). Material: PBMCs. This rearrangement joins TRBV27 to TRBJ2-5, with 11 bases lining up with TRBD1. TRBJ2-7 explains the end of the DNA better; the J call may be wrong. The TCR originated in a male donor in good health and CMV-seronegative. The CDR3: CASSPGTGGSYEQYF. The CDR3 region has the DNA TGTGCCAGCAGTCCCGGGACAGGGGGGTCCTACGAGCAGTACTTC.